This TCR beta chain is from a study of monozygotic twins with inflammatory bowel disease. Germline V CDR1 and CDR2: MNHNS, SASEGT. This CDR3 is built from 15 residues. TCRdb reworked the 5' RACE reads into one entry per CDR3 protein, no DNA. The sample data list around 150,000 distinct CDR3 sequences. Sequenced sample: blood. The sequence was collected from a human donor with ulcerative colitis or Crohn's disease, or a healthy co-twin of an affected twin (not recorded which). V and J are TRBV6-1 and TRBJ1-6; checking the TCRdb D call of TRBD1 is not possible without DNA. This CDR3 is CASTKEQGYNSPLHF.